This TCR beta chain stems from a study of T cells in Graves' hyperthyroidism and ophthalmopathy (dated by TCRdb to the late 2010s). Notes on the research overall: Peripheral blood samples were taken at initial diagnosis, before any treatment was given. TCR Vbeta CDR3 sequencing of roughly 140 peripheral blood samples (over 40 ophthalmopathy, roughly 72 hyperthyroidism and approximately 17 progressor patients) is reported in the paper. After sampling, hyperthyroidism patients received methimazole starting at 30 mg daily, and ophthalmopathy patients received high-dose intravenous methylprednisolone. The 90 to 100 discovery patients were randomly split 7:3 into training and test sets. To identify TCR V-J signatures that set the groups apart, the researchers used a discovery cohort of 100 patients, made up of roughly 40 with Graves' ophthalmopathy and some 58 with stable Graves' hyperthyroidism. In addition, the study compared T-cell repertoires in thyroid tissue and in blood from roughly 6 Graves' hyperthyroidism patients. Prospective prediction of ophthalmopathy was tested in an independent validation cohort of approximately 19 hyperthyroidism patients and some 17 patients who later progressed to ophthalmopathy. Broader findings and caveats from the paper: In validation, the model predicted progression to ophthalmopathy with approximately 71% sensitivity and 72% to 85% specificity, a median of approximately 6.7 months before onset. A model built on a 13 V-J signature distinguished ophthalmopathy from stable hyperthyroidism, reaching around 88% sensitivity and under 84% specificity in cross-validation and 80%/75% in testing. No statistical method was used to fix the sample size in advance, and group allocation was not hidden from the investigators. Blood samples also contained most of the expanded thyroid clonotypes (frequency above 0.001), which suggests that blood repertoires may reflect thyroid immune responses.

A patient counted as having stable Graves' hyperthyroidism if no progression to ophthalmopathy occurred over 18 months of follow-up. Hyperthyroidism patients were newly diagnosed, with disease duration under 2 months, and aged 18 to 65 years. Exclusion was applied to patients with uncontrolled infections, other autoimmune diseases, pregnancy or lactation. Diagnoses were based on clinical symptoms, serum thyroxine and TRAb, thyroid ultrasound and orbital computed tomography. PBMCs were separated from 8 to 10 ml of fresh peripheral blood using Ficoll-Paque density gradient centrifugation. Trizol reagent was used to extract total RNA, and RNA quality was then checked on an Agilent 2100 Bioanalyzer. Reading from cysteine to phenylalanine, the CDR3 counts 12 amino acids. Only CDR3 DNA remains: 36 bases, in frame from the first base. Unmatched junction bases come to 7, with V trimmed by 0 bases and J by 14 bases. The germline V gene (reference sequence) gives CDR1 as DFQATT and CDR2 as SNEGSKA.

The TCR beta CDR3 regions were amplified from the RNA transcripts. A first-round RT-PCR of the TCR CDR3 used the HTBI primer set with the Qiagen OneStep RT-PCR kit. A second multiplex PCR round built the libraries, followed by size selection and purification. Libraries were sequenced paired-end with 100 bp reads on an Illumina HiSeq2000. Under the source paper's analysis protocol: SOAPnuke was used to process the raw data, throwing out any read that contained adapters or uncalled bases, had a mean Phred below 15, or lacked an exact constant-primer or identifier match. High-quality paired reads were merged with COPE v1.2.5, and unique nucleotide sequences were defined as clonotypes. MiTCR v1.1 was used to align the clonotypes against IMGT TRBV, TRBD and TRBJ reference segments. Analysis was restricted to V-J combinations with a frequency above 0.0001, which covered roughly 99% of repertoires. The TCS score was defined as F50 (clonal expansion) divided by E x V (chaos), with BLOSUM62-based TCRdist calculated between CDR3 peptides within each V-J. Welch's t-statistics and random forest reduced 514 V-J features to around 14, which were used in a naive Bayes classifier (R e1071). TCRdb reanalyzed the raw reads on its own, using fastp at Q25 for trimming and MiXCR for clone calling, and kept in-frame beta chains. One record per CDR3 amino acid sequence lists the most common genes and DNA. Clone size and V and J calls follow TCRdb, not the original study. Present in this sample are about 380,000 distinct CDR3 sequences, roughly 13% of which were seen just once. Of the sample, approximately 10% falls within the top ten clones.

This clonotype was seen a handful of times. The antigen it recognizes is unknown. Per-base qualities were not stored, and no clone one base away is much larger. The sample taken for sequencing was blood. The origin of this receptor is a woman in her sixties or seventies with Graves' hyperthyroidism. This chain joins TRBV20-1 to TRBJ2-3; TRBD2 lines up with 8 middle nucleotides. The nucleotides are TGCAGTGCTAGAGATGGACGGGCGGGAGGGTATTTT. Translated, it gives CSARDGRAGGYF.